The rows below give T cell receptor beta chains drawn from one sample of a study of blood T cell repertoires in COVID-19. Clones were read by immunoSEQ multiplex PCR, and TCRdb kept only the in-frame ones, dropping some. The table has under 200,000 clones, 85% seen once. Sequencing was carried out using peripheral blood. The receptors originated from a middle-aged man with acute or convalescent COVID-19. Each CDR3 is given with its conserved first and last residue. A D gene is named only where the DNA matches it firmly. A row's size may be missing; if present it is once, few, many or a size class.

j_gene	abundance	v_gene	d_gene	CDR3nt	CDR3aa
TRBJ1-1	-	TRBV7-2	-	TGTGCCAGCAGCTTCGCAGGCAGGAACACTGAAGCTTTCTTT	CASSFAGRNTEAFF
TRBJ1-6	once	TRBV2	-	TGTGCCAGCAGTGGGCACTCACCCCTCCACTTT	CASSGHSPLHF
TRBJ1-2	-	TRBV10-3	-	TGTGCCATCACCGACCCGGGGGGCCGAGGCTACACCTTC	CAITDPGGRGYTF
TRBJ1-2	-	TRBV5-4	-	TGTGCCAGCAGCTTGAAAGGGGGGGACTATGGCTACACCTTC	CASSLKGGDYGYTF
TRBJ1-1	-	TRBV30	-	TGTGCCTGGAAGAGTTACCAGGAGGAAGAAGCTTTCTTT	CAWKSYQEEEAFF
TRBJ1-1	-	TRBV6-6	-	TGTGCCAGCAGGAGGCCGACTCTGAACACTGAAGCTTTCTTT	CASRRPTLNTEAFF
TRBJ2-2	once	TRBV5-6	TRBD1	TGTGCCAGCACCGACAGGGGATGGATCGCCGGGGAGCTGTTTTTT	CASTDRGWIAGELFF
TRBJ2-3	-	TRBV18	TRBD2	TGTGCCAGCTCACCAACAGCGGGGGGGCCGATGGATACGCAGTATTTT	CASSPTAGGPMDTQYF
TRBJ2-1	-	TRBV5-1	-	TGCGCCAGCAGCTTGTTCTCAGGGTGGGACAATGAGCAGTTCTTC	CASSLFSGWDNEQFF
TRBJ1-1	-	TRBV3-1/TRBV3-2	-	TGTGCCAGTTACCTTCAAAGTACCGGGAGCGCATTGGCTTTCTTT	CASYLQSTGSALAFF
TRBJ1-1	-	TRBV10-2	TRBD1	TGCGCCAGCAAGAGTAACAGGGGAACTGGTGAAGCTTTCTTT	CASKSNRGTGEAFF
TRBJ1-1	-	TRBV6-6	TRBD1	TGTGCCAGCAGTTACTCGAGGGCAGGGGGTGGGACTGAAGCTTTCTTT	CASSYSRAGGGTEAFF
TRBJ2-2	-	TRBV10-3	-	TGTGCCATCAGTGGAACAGTAAACACCGGGGAGCTGTTTTTT	CAISGTVNTGELFF
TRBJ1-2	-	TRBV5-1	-	TGCGCCAGCAGCTTTGGCAGGGACTGGGGCTACACCTTC	CASSFGRDWGYTF
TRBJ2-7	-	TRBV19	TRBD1	TGTGCCAGTAGTATAGGGGGCGGCAGGGGGAAATCCTACGAGCAGTACTTC	CASSIGGGRGKSYEQYF
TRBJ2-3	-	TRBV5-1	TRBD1	TGCGCCAGCAGCCTACGACAGGGTAGCACAGATACGCAGTATTTT	CASSLRQGSTDTQYF
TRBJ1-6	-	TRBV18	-	TGTGCCAGCTCACCACAGGGGGAGAATTCACCCCTCCACTTT	CASSPQGENSPLHF
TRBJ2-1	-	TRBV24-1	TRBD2	TGTGCCACTGAGGGAGGGATGAAAATCTACAATGAGCAGTTCTTC	CATEGGMKIYNEQFF
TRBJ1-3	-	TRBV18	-	TGTGCCAGCTCACCCCCGGACAGCTCTGGAAACACCATATATTTT	CASSPPDSSGNTIYF
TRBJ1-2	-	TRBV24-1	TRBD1	TGTGCCACCAGTGGGGGACAGGGGAGCGGCTACACCTTC	CATSGGQGSGYTF
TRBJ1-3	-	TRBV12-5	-	TGTGCTAGTGGTCCATCCGGTGGAAACACCATATATTTT	CASGPSGGNTIYF
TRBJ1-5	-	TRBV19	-	TGTGCCAGTAGTATTCAGAGGGGGAATCAGCCCCAGCATTTT	CASSIQRGNQPQHF
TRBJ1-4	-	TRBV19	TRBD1	TGTGCCAGTAGTCACGGGACAGGGATTGAAAAACTGTTTTTT	CASSHGTGIEKLFF
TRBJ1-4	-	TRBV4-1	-	TGCGCCAGCAGCCTCGAGGGCGGGTGGAATGAAAAACTGTTTTTT	CASSLEGGWNEKLFF
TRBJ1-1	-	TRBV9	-	TGTGCCAGCAGCGGAGTGGGCAGAAACACTGAAGCTTTCTTT	CASSGVGRNTEAFF
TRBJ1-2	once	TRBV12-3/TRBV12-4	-	TGTGCCAGCAGTTTAGGGGAGGGAGGCTACACCTTC	CASSLGEGGYTF
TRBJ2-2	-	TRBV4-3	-	TGCGCCAGCAGCCAAGATAGCGGTGGCTTCACCGGGGAGCTGTTTTTT	CASSQDSGGFTGELFF
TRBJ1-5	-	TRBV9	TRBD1	TGTGCCAGCAGCCCCGGGACAGGGTCGCGAGGGAGCAATCAGCCCCAGCATTTT	CASSPGTGSRGSNQPQHF
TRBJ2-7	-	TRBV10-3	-	TGTGCCATCAGTGAGTCCTACGGACAGTACATCTACGAGCAGTACTTC	CAISESYGQYIYEQYF
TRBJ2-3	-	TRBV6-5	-	TGTGCCAGCAGTTACGATATAGGGGGCACAGATACGCAGTATTTT	CASSYDIGGTDTQYF
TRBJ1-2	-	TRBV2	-	TGTGCCAGCAGGGGCAGCTATGGCTACACCTTC	CASRGSYGYTF
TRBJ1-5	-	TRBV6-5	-	TGTGCCAGCAGCTTGGGGGCCCACAATCAGCCCCAGCATTTT	CASSLGAHNQPQHF
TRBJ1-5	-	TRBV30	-	TGTGCCTGGAGTGCCCTCGGGGGACGAAGCAATCAGCCCCAGCATTTT	CAWSALGGRSNQPQHF